Below, 23 T cell receptor beta chains from the same sample are listed, as sequenced in a study of blood T cell repertoires in COVID-19. Sequencing was performed with immunoSEQ multiplex PCR; in TCRdb, only in-frame clones are kept and a portion is missing. This sample has roughly 250,000 clones; around 89% occur once, and the top ten carry approximately 0.84%. The sequenced sample consisted of peripheral blood. The source of these receptors is a man aged 25-40 years with acute or convalescent COVID-19.

The chain is built from TRBV6-4 and TRBJ1-6; D ambiguous. The V end was cut by 6 bases, the J end by 7 bases, with 10 bases between. CDR1 is MRHNA, CDR2 SNTAGT, per germline. The length of the CDR3 is 13 residues. This CDR3 reads CASSDGRNSPLHF. The CDR3 region has the DNA TGTGCCAGCAGCGACGGCCGCAATTCACCCCTCCACTTT.

The chain carries TRBV5-1 and TRBJ1-5, with D possibly TRBD1 on 6 matching bases. This CDR3 comprises 14 residues. The germline CDR1 and CDR2 sequences are SGHRS and YFSETQ. Trimming shortened V by 2 bases and J by 5 bases, and 11 bases separated the two germline ends. CDR3 coding DNA: TGCGCCAGCAGCTTCGTCCCAGGGGATCAGCCCCAGCATTTT. Translating it yields CASSFVPGDQPQHF.

This rearrangement joins TRBV28 to TRBJ2-1; the D is unclear. This CDR3 is built from 14 residues. Germline CDR1 and CDR2: MDHEN and SYDVKM. Trimming took 8 bases from V and 6 from J, leaving 17 bases between them. The chain's CDR3 is CASLLAAHGNEQFF. The DNA of the CDR3 is TGTGCCAGCTTACTTGCGGCTCACGGCAATGAGCAGTTCTTC.

The CDR3: CAWSGRRVETQYF. DNA for the CDR3: TGTGCCTGGAGCGGACGGCGGGTGGAGACCCAGTACTTC. This chain connects TRBV30 to TRBJ2-5; D is perhaps TRBD2 (5 bases). This CDR3 contains 13 residues. The V end lost 3 bases, the J end lost 5 bases, and 13 bases lay between the germline ends. The germline V gene encodes CDR1 GTSNPN and CDR2 SVGIG (reference sequence).

V gene TRBV5-1 combines with J gene TRBJ1-5; TRBD1 might be the D (5 bases). V was shortened by 4 bases and J by 0 bases, with 8 bases between the two germline ends. CDR3 size: 14 residues. In germline, CDR1 is SGHRS, CDR2 YFSETQ. Here the CDR3 reads CASSPDSSNQPQHF. Here the CDR3 DNA reads TGCGCCAGCAGCCCAGACAGTAGCAATCAGCCCCAGCATTTT. Full variable domain (outside the CDR3, taken from reference TRBV5-1 and TRBJ1-5): KAGVTQTPRYLIKTRGQQVTLSCSPISGHRSVSWYQQTPGQGLQFLFEYFSETQRNKGNFPGRFSGRQFSNSRSEMNVSTLELGDSALYLCASSPDSSNQPQHFGDGTRLSIL.

The V gene is TRBV30, the J gene TRBJ1-2; D perhaps matches TRBD1 (5 bases). The CDR3 covers 13 residues. Trimming took 2 bases from V and 3 from J, leaving 10 bases between them. CDR1 is GTSNPN and CDR2 is SVGIG in the germline V gene (reference sequence). CDR3 sequence (DNA): TGTGCCTGGAGTAGCGGGGCCCACTATGGCTACACCTTC. This gives the protein CAWSSGAHYGYTF.

V usage is TRBV15 and J usage is TRBJ2-1; the match to TRBD2 covers 15 bases. The CDR3 contains 19 residues. CDR1 is LNHNV and CDR2 is YYDKDF in the germline V gene (reference sequence). V was clipped by 1 base and J by 0 bases; unmatched bases: 4. CDR3 residues: CATSRAGLAGGRSYNEQFF. The CDR3 DNA reads TGTGCCACCAGCAGAGCGGGACTAGCGGGGGGCCGCTCCTACAATGAGCAGTTCTTC.

CDR3: CASSWPRASGGDTQYF. In nucleotides, the CDR3 is TGCGCCAGCAGCTGGCCCCGGGCTAGCGGAGGGGATACGCAGTATTTT. This chain joins TRBV5-1 and TRBJ2-3; 7 bases match TRBD2. CDR1 and CDR2 (germline): SGHRS, YFSETQ. The CDR3 length is 16 residues. The J segment lost 6 bases and the V segment lost 3 bases, leaving 13 bases of the junction unmatched.

In its sample, this clone was seen once. The gene calls are TRBV27 and TRBJ1-2; 11 nucleotides line up with TRBD1. Trimming at V came to 4 bases and at J to 2 bases, leaving 3 bases not matched to a gene. The germline gives CDR1 MNHEY, CDR2 SMNVEV (reference sequence). The CDR3 is 15 residues long. The CDR3 spells CASSSRTGGNYGYTF. The CDR3 bases are TGTGCCAGCAGTTCCAGGACAGGGGGCAACTATGGCTACACCTTC.

The chain carries TRBV29-1 and TRBJ2-2; D perhaps matches TRBD2 (6 bases). The germline V and J ends were trimmed by 7 bases and 0 bases, with 15 bases remaining between them. This CDR3 has 15 amino acids. The V gene's germline CDR1 is SQVTM and CDR2 ANQGSEA. CDR3 in DNA: TGCAGCGCCGGGAGTCGGGCGACGAACACCGGGGAGCTGTTTTTT. Translating it yields CSAGSRATNTGELFF.

J is TRBJ2-5 and V is TRBV4-1; TRBD1 might be the D (5 bases). The CDR3 totals 14 residues. The V gene's germline CDR1 is MGHRA and CDR2 YSYEKL. Between the trimmed V and J ends, which lost 2 bases and 4 bases, there was a span of 11 bases. Here the CDR3 DNA reads TGCGCCAGCAGCCAACAGGGTGCGAGAGAGACCCAGTACTTC. Translating it yields CASSQQGARETQYF.

J is TRBJ1-1 and V is TRBV10-3; no reliable D call. V lost 1 base and J 1 base, leaving 10 bases between the germline ends. This CDR3 spans 15 amino acids. Germline values: CDR1 ENHRY, CDR2 SYGVKD. CDR3 DNA sequence: TGTGCCATCAGTGAGTGGGCAGGCCCGAACACTGAAGCTTTCTTT. The encoded protein is CAISEWAGPNTEAFF.

This clone was detected once. The chain uses TRBV30 and TRBJ1-3; D perhaps matches TRBD1 (6 bases). CDR3 length: 16 amino acids. Per the germline V gene, CDR1 is GTSNPN and CDR2 is SVGIG (reference sequence). The V gene lost 2 bases and the J gene lost 0 bases, with 14 bases spanning the gap. The CDR3 sequence: CAWSLGAVSSGNTIYF. In nucleotides, the CDR3 is TGTGCCTGGAGTCTGGGGGCGGTGAGCTCTGGAAACACCATATATTTT.

The genes are TRBV30 and TRBJ2-5; unclear D gene. The germline CDR1 and CDR2 sequences are GTSNPN and SVGIG (reference sequence). With 2 bases removed from V and 5 bases from J, the gap between germline ends came to 12 bases. The CDR3 has 13 residues. The CDR3 region has the DNA TGTGCCTGGAGTCGGCAGGCCAGGGAGACCCAGTACTTC. Translation: CAWSRQARETQYF.

This sequence joins TRBV28 and TRBJ1-4; D might be TRBD1 (6 bases). Trimming cost V 5 bases and J 7 bases, with 14 bases left between them. The CDR3 covers 14 residues. The germline V gene encodes CDR1 MDHEN and CDR2 SYDVKM. The CDR3 DNA reads TGTGCCAGCAGTAGGTCGGCAGGGGCTGAAAAACTGTTTTTT. Encoded protein: CASSRSAGAEKLFF.

The chain recombines TRBV27 with TRBJ2-7; weak D call: TRBD2 (7 bases). The germline CDR1 and CDR2 sequences are MNHEY and SMNVEV (reference sequence). This CDR3 has 16 amino acids. The V and J ends lost 0 bases and 7 bases respectively, with 19 bases between them. This CDR3 is CASSLSGRGRLGEQYF. Here the CDR3 DNA reads TGTGCCAGCAGTTTATCCGGGCGGGGGCGTCTCGGGGAGCAGTACTTC.

With regard to this clone: Other DNA sequences of this sample code for an identical CDR3. The chain recombines TRBV6-5 with TRBJ1-1; the match to TRBD1 covers 8 bases. Trimming cost V 6 bases and J 0 bases; bases outside gene matches: 3. The length of the CDR3 is 14 residues. The V gene's germline CDR1 is MNHEY and CDR2 SVGAGI. The CDR3 loop is CASSRTGLNTEAFF. The CDR3, as DNA: TGTGCCAGCAGCAGGACAGGGTTGAACACTGAAGCTTTCTTT.

This chain joins TRBV30 and TRBJ2-2, with D perhaps TRBD1 (6 bases). This CDR3 has 14 amino acids. V lost 2 bases to trimming and J lost 4 bases, with 11 bases between them. CDR1 is GTSNPN, CDR2 SVGIG, per germline (reference sequence). The CDR3 region is CAWSSGAGTGELFF. The CDR3 DNA reads TGTGCCTGGAGTTCAGGGGCTGGCACCGGGGAGCTGTTTTTT.

This sequence joins TRBV5-1 and TRBJ1-4; the D is unclear. CDR1 and CDR2 from the germline V gene are SGHRS and YFSETQ. This CDR3 spans 11 amino acids. Trimming pared 5 bases from V and 8 bases from J, leaving 7 bases between. The CDR3 DNA follows: TGCGCCAGCAGGCTGGAGGAAAAACTGTTTTTT. This translates into CASRLEEKLFF.

The gene calls are TRBV28 and TRBJ1-2; D call uncertain. Trimming left V 5 bases short and J 8 bases short, with 12 bases between. The CDR3 runs 12 residues. CDR1 is MDHEN and CDR2 is SYDVKM in the germline V gene. The CDR3 here is CASSPHTGGYTF. In nucleotides, the CDR3 is TGTGCCAGCAGTCCCCATACGGGAGGCTACACCTTC.

J is TRBJ1-4 and V is TRBV7-9; 8 nucleotides align to TRBD1. Trimming took 1 base from V and 7 from J; bases not matched to a gene: 5. CDR3 size: 15 residues. Germline V gene sequence: CDR1 SEHNR, CDR2 FQNEAQ (reference sequence). The CDR3 nucleotides read TGTGCCAGCAGCTTAGTTGGACAGGGAGGTGAAAAACTGTTTTTT. Amino acid sequence: CASSLVGQGGEKLFF.

The chain recombines TRBV10-1 with TRBJ2-3; a possible D gene is TRBD1 (6 bases). Germline loops: CDR1 WNHNN, CDR2 SYGVQD (reference sequence). The V gene lost 8 bases and the J gene lost 3 bases, with 12 bases spanning the gap. There are 13 residues in the CDR3. The CDR3 DNA reads TGCGCCAGCTCTTCCAGGGGAACAGATACGCAGTATTTT. This sequence encodes CASSSRGTDTQYF.

V usage is TRBV5-5 and J usage is TRBJ1-3, with D perhaps TRBD1 (6 bases). The length of the CDR3 is 17 residues. Germline V gives CDR1 SGHKS, CDR2 YYEKEE (reference sequence). V dropped 4 bases and J dropped 0 bases, with 17 bases sitting between them. CDR3: CASSPNTWGLSGNTIYF. DNA of the CDR3: TGTGCCAGCAGCCCGAATACATGGGGGCTCTCTGGAAACACCATATATTTT.